These 16 T cell receptor beta chains were all obtained from the same sample, sequenced in a study of cytomegalovirus exposure and HLA in healthy donors. PCR was performed using 60 Vbeta and 13 Jbeta primers. Generated by immunoSEQ multiplex PCR, the TCRdb table keeps only in-frame clones and is missing some. The data hold roughly 200,000 clones, with 85% observed a single time. Sequences were obtained from PBMCs. The source of these receptors is a woman between 50 and 59 years old in good health and CMV-seronegative.

The chain has TRBV5-1 and TRBJ2-6; no clear D gene. V gave up 0 bases and J gave up 0 bases, with 4 bases separating them. This CDR3 is built from 15 residues. Per germline, CDR1 SGHRS and CDR2 YFSETQ. Here the CDR3 DNA reads TGCGCCAGCAGCTTGGATAACTCTGGGGCCAACGTCCTGACTTTC. Amino acid sequence: CASSLDNSGANVLTF.

V gene TRBV5-1 combines with J gene TRBJ1-2; 12 positions match TRBD1. V lost 4 bases and J lost 7; bases outside the gene matches: 8. From germline, CDR1 is SGHRS and CDR2 YFSETQ. There are 15 residues in the CDR3. CDR3 sequence (DNA): TGCGCCAGCAGCCTTCCGGGGACAGGGGGCATTGGCTACACCTTC. Its translation: CASSLPGTGGIGYTF. The full variable domain, with the rest looked up from reference TRBV5-1 and TRBJ1-2, is KAGVTQTPRYLIKTRGQQVTLSCSPISGHRSVSWYQQTPGQGLQFLFEYFSETQRNKGNFPGRFSGRQFSNSRSEMNVSTLELGDSALYLCASSLPGTGGIGYTFGSGTRLTVV.

The chain recombines TRBV4-2 with TRBJ2-7; 11 bases align to TRBD1. The CDR3 runs to 16 residues. The germline gives CDR1 LGHNA, CDR2 YNFKEQ. V lost 1 base, J lost 3 bases, and 5 bases stayed unmatched. CDR3 DNA: TGTGCCAGCAGCCAAGCCATGGGACAGGGGGTCTACGAGCAGTACTTC. As protein: CASSQAMGQGVYEQYF.

V usage is TRBV7-2 and J usage is TRBJ1-2, with 9 bases matching TRBD1. J was trimmed by 8 bases and V by 4 bases; bases with no gene match: 8. This CDR3 spans 14 amino acids. Germline V lookup: CDR1 SGHTA, CDR2 FQGNSA. DNA for the CDR3: TGTGCCAGCAGCTCCGGGACAGGGCTGTTGGGCTACACCTTC. It is translated as CASSSGTGLLGYTF. Full variable domain (rest looked up from reference TRBV7-2 and TRBJ1-2): GAGVSQSPSNKVTEKGKDVELRCDPISGHTALYWYRQSLGQGLEFLIYFQGNSAPDKSGLPSDRFSAERTGGSVSTLTIQRTQQEDSAVYLCASSSGTGLLGYTFGSGTRLTVV.

The CDR3 bases are TGTGCCAGTAGCGCTGGACAGGGAAGGGGCATTCAGTACTTC. As protein: CASSAGQGRGIQYF. V gene TRBV19 combines with J gene TRBJ2-4; 8 positions match TRBD1. The CDR3 is 14 amino acids. The V and J ends lost 6 bases and 9 bases, in that order; junction bases with no gene match: 10. The germline CDR1 and CDR2 sequences are LNHDA and SQIVND (reference sequence).

The rearrangement links TRBV7-2 to TRBJ2-4; possible D gene TRBD1, 5 bases. This CDR3 comprises 16 residues. Germline assignment: CDR1 SGHTA and CDR2 FQGNSA. Trimming left V 0 bases short and J 2 bases short, with 11 bases between. CDR3 protein: CASSLAPGLTKNIQYF. CDR3 DNA sequence: TGTGCCAGCAGCTTAGCGCCAGGGCTGACCAAAAACATTCAGTACTTC.

The chain has TRBV28 and TRBJ1-5, with D perhaps matching TRBD1 (6 bases). Germline V gene sequence: CDR1 MDHEN, CDR2 SYDVKM. The CDR3 is 15 amino acids. V was shortened by 2 bases and J by 5 bases, with 13 bases between the two germline ends. CDR3 DNA: TGTGCCAGCAGTTTAAGGGGGACCTCTTATCAGCCCCAGCATTTT. This gives the protein CASSLRGTSYQPQHF.

V and J are TRBV10-1 and TRBJ2-3, with 8 bases aligning to TRBD2. The CDR3 loop spans 17 amino acids. With V trimmed by 4 bases and J by 2 bases, 11 bases remained unmatched. Germline CDR1 and CDR2: WNHNN and SYGVQD (reference sequence). The CDR3 DNA follows: TGCGCCAGCAGTGGAACGGGGGGGGAGGGGGACACAGATACGCAGTATTTT. This codes for CASSGTGGEGDTDTQYF.

This chain uses TRBV5-1 with TRBJ2-7, with TRBD2 matching over 8 bases. J was trimmed by 2 bases and V by 2 bases; bases with no gene match: 6. Germline CDR1 reads SGHRS; CDR2 reads YFSETQ. The CDR3 sequence is 15 residues long. In nucleotides, the CDR3 is TGCGCCAGCAGCTTAGCGGGGGAAGAGCCCTACGAGCAGTACTTC. This gives the protein CASSLAGEEPYEQYF. Full variable domain (outside the CDR3, taken from reference TRBV5-1 and TRBJ2-7): KAGVTQTPRYLIKTRGQQVTLSCSPISGHRSVSWYQQTPGQGLQFLFEYFSETQRNKGNFPGRFSGRQFSNSRSEMNVSTLELGDSALYLCASSLAGEEPYEQYFGPGTRLTVT.

The chain carries TRBV19 and TRBJ2-1, with D possibly being TRBD2 (6 bases). Germline V gene sequence: CDR1 LNHDA, CDR2 SQIVND (reference sequence). CDR3 length: 14 amino acids. V lost 6 bases, J lost 9 bases, and 18 bases lay in between. The CDR3 reads CASRKNGGPIEQFF. For the CDR3, the DNA is TGTGCCAGTAGGAAAAACGGAGGGCCGATTGAGCAGTTCTTC.

The rearrangement joins TRBV7-2 to TRBJ2-2, with D possibly being TRBD2 (7 bases). Trimming took off 0 bases at V and 2 bases at J, with 16 bases between the two ends. The length of the CDR3 is 18 residues. Germline V gives CDR1 SGHTA, CDR2 FQGNSA. The CDR3 bases are TGTGCCAGCAGCTTAGCTCGTGGGAGGGGGGCAAACACCGGGGAGCTGTTTTTT. Protein product: CASSLARGRGANTGELFF.

V and J are TRBV28 and TRBJ1-5; the match to TRBD1 covers 7 bases. Germline V gene data show CDR1 as MDHEN and CDR2 as SYDVKM. J gave up 3 bases and V 10 bases, and 12 bases lay outside the gene matches. The CDR3 is 15 amino acids. In DNA form, the CDR3 reads TGTGCCACATACCCCGGGACAGTCGTCAATCAGCCCCAGCATTTT. Its protein product is CATYPGTVVNQPQHF.

This clone is a singleton in its sample. This sequence joins TRBV27 and TRBJ1-1, with D perhaps TRBD1 (5 bases). Germline V lookup: CDR1 MNHEY, CDR2 SMNVEV (reference sequence). This CDR3 comprises 12 residues. The ends were cut back, 5 bases at V and 8 bases at J, with 12 bases in the middle. Here the CDR3 DNA reads TGTGCCAGCAGTACTTCCCGGACAGAAGCTTTCTTT. The encoded protein is CASSTSRTEAFF.

The chain uses TRBV18 and TRBJ2-7; 9 bases agree with TRBD2. Germline lookup yields CDR1 KGHSH and CDR2 LQKENI. The V segment lost 3 bases and the J segment 2 bases; nucleotides outside the gene matches: 5. The CDR3 has 15 amino acids. The DNA of the CDR3 is TGTGCCAGCTCACCCGGGGTAGCGGGAGCCTACGAGCAGTACTTC. As protein: CASSPGVAGAYEQYF.

This rearrangement joins TRBV30 to TRBJ2-3, with a possible D match to TRBD2 (6 bases). Germline CDR1 and CDR2: GTSNPN and SVGIG (reference sequence). The V end was cut by 3 bases, the J end by 0 bases, with 19 bases between. The CDR3 runs to 17 residues. The chain's CDR3 is CAWSLSPLATSTDTQYF. The DNA for the CDR3 is TGTGCCTGGAGCCTAAGTCCGCTAGCGACTAGCACAGATACGCAGTATTTT.

This clone came up once. V and J are TRBV19 and TRBJ1-3; D possibly corresponds to TRBD1 (6 bases). Germline V lookup: CDR1 LNHDA, CDR2 SQIVND (reference sequence). Trimming pared 3 bases from V and 1 base from J, leaving 19 bases between. The CDR3 has 18 residues. The DNA for the CDR3 is TGTGCCAGTAGTATGGCCCGGACAGTAGGAGCTTCTGGAAACACCATATATTTT. Protein: CASSMARTVGASGNTIYF.